The source of this T cell receptor beta chain is a study of blood T cell repertoires in COVID-19. Study in general: Acute and convalescent COVID-19 samples came from the United States, Italy and Spain. The analysed material was cDNA or gDNA that came from T cells, B-cell-depleted T cells, or PBMCs.

As processed by the authors: Estimation of nucleated cell counts relied on the amplification of reference gene primers. Profiling relied on immunoSEQ multiplex PCR, and the TCRdb table lists in-frame clones only, not all of them. For V, J and clone size, that table is used; D and trimming come from the DNA. The sample lists approximately 230,000 clones, about 85% occurring once. The specimen sequenced was peripheral blood. The source of this sequence is a man aged 18 to 30 with active or convalescent COVID-19.

CDR3 in DNA: TGTGCTAGTGGTTTCCCCCCCCGTACTGGAAACACCATATATTTT. It translates to CASGFPPRTGNTIYF. V gene TRBV12-5 combines with J gene TRBJ1-3; D is unresolved. CDR1 is LGHNT, CDR2 FRNRAP, per germline. CDR3 size: 15 residues. Trimming left V 3 bases short and J 2 bases short, with 11 bases between.